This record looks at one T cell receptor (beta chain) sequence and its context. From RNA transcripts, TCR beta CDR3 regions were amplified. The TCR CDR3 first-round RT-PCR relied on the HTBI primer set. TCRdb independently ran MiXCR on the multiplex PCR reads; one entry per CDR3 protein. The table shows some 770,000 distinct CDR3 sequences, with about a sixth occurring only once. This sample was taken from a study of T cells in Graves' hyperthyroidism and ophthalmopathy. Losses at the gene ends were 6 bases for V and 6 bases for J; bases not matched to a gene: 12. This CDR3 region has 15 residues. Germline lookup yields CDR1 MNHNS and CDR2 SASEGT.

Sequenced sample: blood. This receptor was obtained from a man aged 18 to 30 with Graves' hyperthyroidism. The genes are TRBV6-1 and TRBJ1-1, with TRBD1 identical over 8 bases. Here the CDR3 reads CASRARQGTFPEAFF. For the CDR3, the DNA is TGTGCCAGCAGGGCGAGACAGGGGACTTTCCCTGAAGCTTTCTTT.